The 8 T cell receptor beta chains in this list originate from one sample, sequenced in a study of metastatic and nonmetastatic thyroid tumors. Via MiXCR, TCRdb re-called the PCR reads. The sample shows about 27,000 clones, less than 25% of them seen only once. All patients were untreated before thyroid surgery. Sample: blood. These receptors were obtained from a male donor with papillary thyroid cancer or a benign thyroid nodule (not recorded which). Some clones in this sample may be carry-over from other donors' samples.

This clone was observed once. The CDR3 DNA follows: TGTGCCAGCAGCTTGAATCTCGGGGTGTACGAGCAGTACTTC. This translates into CASSLNLGVYEQYF. The rearrangement joins TRBV5-7 to TRBJ2-7, with D possibly TRBD2 on 5 matching bases. TRBV5-7 is assigned to the ORF class and has an uncertain function. Trimming stripped 1 base from V and 4 bases from J, with 12 bases between. The CDR3 is made up of 14 amino acids.

The CDR3 region has the DNA TGTGCCAACATCTCGGGCCAGACGCTTGAAGCTTTCTTT. This gives the protein CANISGQTLEAFF. The chain couples TRBV11-2 to TRBJ1-1; D is undetermined. The V end lost 10 bases, the J end lost 7 bases, and 19 bases lay between the germline ends. Looked up from germline, CDR1 is SGHAT and CDR2 is FQNNGV. The CDR3 extends over 13 amino acids.

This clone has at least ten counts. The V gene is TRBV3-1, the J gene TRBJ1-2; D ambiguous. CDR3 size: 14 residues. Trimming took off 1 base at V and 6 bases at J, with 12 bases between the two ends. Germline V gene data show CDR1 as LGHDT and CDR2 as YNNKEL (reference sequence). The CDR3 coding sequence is TGTGCCAGCAGCCAAGGGGGTTACGGAAATGGCTACACCTTC. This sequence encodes CASSQGGYGNGYTF.

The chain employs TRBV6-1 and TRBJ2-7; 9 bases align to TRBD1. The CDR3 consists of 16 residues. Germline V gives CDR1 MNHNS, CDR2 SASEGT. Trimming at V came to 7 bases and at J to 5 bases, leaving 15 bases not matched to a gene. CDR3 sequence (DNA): TGTGCCAGCACTGCCAAACGAACGGGACAGGGCCACGAGCAGTACTTC. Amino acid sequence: CASTAKRTGQGHEQYF.

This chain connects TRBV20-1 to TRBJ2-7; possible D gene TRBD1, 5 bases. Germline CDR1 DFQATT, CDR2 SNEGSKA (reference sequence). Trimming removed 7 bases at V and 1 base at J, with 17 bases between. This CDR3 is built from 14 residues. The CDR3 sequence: CSVPVREFSYEQYF. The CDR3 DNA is TGCAGTGTTCCGGTCAGGGAATTTTCCTACGAGCAGTACTTC.

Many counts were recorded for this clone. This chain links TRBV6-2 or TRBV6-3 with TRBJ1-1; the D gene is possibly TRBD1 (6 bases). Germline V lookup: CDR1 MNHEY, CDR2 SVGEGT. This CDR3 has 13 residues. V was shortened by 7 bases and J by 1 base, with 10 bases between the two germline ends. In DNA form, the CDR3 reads TGTGCCAGCACCTGGGGGCGGAACACTGAAGCTTTCTTT. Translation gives CASTWGRNTEAFF.

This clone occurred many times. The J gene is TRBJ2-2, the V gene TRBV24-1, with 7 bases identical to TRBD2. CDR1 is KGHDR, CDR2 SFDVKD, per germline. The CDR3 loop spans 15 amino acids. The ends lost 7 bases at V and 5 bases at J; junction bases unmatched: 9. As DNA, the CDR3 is TGTGCCACCAGGGGACTAACCGGTGGAACCGGGGAGCTGTTTTTT. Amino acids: CATRGLTGGTGELFF.

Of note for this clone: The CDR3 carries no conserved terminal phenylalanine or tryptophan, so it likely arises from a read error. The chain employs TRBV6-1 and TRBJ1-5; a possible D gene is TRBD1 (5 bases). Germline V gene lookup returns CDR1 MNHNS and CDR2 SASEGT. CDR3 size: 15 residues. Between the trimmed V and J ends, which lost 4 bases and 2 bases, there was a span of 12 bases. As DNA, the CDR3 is TGTGCCAGCAGTGTATTCTCGGGGGGCAATCAGCCCCAGCATATT. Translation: CASSVFSGGNQPQHI.